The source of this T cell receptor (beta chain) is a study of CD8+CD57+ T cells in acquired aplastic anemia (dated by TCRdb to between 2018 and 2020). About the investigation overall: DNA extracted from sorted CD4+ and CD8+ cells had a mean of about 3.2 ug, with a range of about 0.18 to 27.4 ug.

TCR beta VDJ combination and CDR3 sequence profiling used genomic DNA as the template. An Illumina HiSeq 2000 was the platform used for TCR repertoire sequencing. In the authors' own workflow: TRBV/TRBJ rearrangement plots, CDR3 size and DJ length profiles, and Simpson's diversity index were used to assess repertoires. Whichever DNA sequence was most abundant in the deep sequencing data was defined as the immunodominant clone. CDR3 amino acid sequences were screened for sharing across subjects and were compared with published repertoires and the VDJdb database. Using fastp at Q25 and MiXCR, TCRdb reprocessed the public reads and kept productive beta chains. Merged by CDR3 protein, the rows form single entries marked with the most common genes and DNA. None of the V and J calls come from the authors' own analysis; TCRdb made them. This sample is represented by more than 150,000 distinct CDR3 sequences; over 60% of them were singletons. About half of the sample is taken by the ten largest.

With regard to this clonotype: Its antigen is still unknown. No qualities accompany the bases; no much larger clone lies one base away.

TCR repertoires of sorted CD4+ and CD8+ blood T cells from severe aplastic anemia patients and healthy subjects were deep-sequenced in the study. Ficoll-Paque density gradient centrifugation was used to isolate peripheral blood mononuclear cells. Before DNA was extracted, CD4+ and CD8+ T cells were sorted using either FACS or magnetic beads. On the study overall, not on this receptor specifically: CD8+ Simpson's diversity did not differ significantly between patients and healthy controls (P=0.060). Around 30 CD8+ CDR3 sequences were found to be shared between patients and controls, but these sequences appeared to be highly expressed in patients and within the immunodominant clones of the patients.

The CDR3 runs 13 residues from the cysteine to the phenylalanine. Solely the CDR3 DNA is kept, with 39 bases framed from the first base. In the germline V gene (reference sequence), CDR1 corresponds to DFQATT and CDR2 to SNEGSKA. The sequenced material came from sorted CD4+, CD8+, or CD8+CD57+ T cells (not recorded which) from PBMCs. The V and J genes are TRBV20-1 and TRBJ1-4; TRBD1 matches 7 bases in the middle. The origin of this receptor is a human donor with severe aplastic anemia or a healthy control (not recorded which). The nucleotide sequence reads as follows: TGCAGCGGTCGGACAGGAGCTAATGAAAAACTGTTTTTT. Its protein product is CSGRTGANEKLFF.